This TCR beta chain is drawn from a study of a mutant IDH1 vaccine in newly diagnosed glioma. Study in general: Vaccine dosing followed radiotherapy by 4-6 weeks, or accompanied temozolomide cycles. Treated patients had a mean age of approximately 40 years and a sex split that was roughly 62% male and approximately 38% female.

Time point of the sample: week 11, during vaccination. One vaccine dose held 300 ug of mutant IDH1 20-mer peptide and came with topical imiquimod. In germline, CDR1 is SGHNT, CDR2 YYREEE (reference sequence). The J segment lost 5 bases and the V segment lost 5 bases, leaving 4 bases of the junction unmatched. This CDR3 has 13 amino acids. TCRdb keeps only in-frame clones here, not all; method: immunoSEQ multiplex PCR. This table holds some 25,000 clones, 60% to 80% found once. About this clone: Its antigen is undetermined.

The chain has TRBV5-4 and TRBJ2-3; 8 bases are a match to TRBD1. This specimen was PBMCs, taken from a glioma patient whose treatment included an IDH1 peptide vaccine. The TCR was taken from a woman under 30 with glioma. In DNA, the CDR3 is TGTGCCAGCAGTCAGACAGGGGTAGATACGCAGTATTTT. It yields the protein CASSQTGVDTQYF.